The 13 T cell receptor beta chains reported below all come from one sample, sequenced in a study of technical replicates of blood from a few donors. The table came from immunoSEQ multiplex PCR; TCRdb's copy has only in-frame clones and leaves some out. The table shows about 83,000 clones, with roughly 94% occurring only once. Sequencing was performed on T cells isolated from PBMCs. The receptors were sampled from a human donor in good health.

This chain connects TRBV6-1 to TRBJ2-3, with 8 bases that match TRBD1. Germline V gene lookup returns CDR1 MNHNS and CDR2 SASEGT. V dropped 4 bases and J dropped 4; count of bases not matched to a gene: 1. This CDR3 spans 13 amino acids. As DNA, the CDR3 is TGTGCCAGCAGTGGACAGGGGCCAGATACGCAGTATTTT. Its protein product is CASSGQGPDTQYF.

In this sample, this clone turned up once. The gene calls are TRBV5-1 and TRBJ2-1, with D uncertain. Germline values: CDR1 SGHRS, CDR2 YFSETQ. The germline V and J ends were trimmed by 1 base and 0 bases, with 11 bases remaining between them. CDR3 size: 16 residues. CDR3 protein: CASSLITRSSYNEQFF. In DNA form, the CDR3 reads TGCGCCAGCAGCTTGATTACCCGGAGCTCCTACAATGAGCAGTTCTTC.

This chain connects TRBV27 to TRBJ2-5; possible D gene TRBD1, 6 bases. There are 15 residues in the CDR3. Trimming stripped 4 bases from V and 1 base from J, with 13 bases between. In germline, CDR1 is MNHEY, CDR2 SMNVEV (reference sequence). The CDR3 region has the DNA TGTGCCAGCAGTTCCGGGCAGGGGTCCCAAGAGACCCAGTACTTC. Amino acids: CASSSGQGSQETQYF.

The chain recombines TRBV2 with TRBJ2-5; 14 bases are a match to TRBD2. The V gene end was trimmed by 6 bases and the J gene end by 5 bases; junction bases not matched to a gene: 8. Germline V gene data show CDR1 as SNHLY and CDR2 as FYNNEI. The CDR3 loop spans 16 amino acids. CDR3 DNA sequence: TGTGCCAGCAGCGGGACTAGCGGGGGCCCTAGGGAGACCCAGTACTTC. Amino acids: CASSGTSGGPRETQYF.

This CDR3 is CASSLRPPGQADSTDTQYF. CDR3 coding DNA: TGTGCCAGCAGTTTACGCCCCCCCGGACAGGCCGATAGCACAGATACGCAGTATTTT. The V gene is TRBV28, the J gene TRBJ2-3, with 7 bases that match TRBD1. V shed 2 bases and J 0 bases; nucleotides not matched to a gene: 14. The CDR3 contains 19 residues. Per germline, CDR1 MDHEN and CDR2 SYDVKM.

This clone was seen once. The V gene is TRBV9, the J gene TRBJ2-1, with TRBD2 matching 9 bases. The junction had 11 bases not matched to a gene; V was cut back by 0 bases and J by 10 bases. The CDR3 extends over 16 amino acids. CDR1 and CDR2 (germline): SGDLS, YYNGEE. The CDR3 nucleotides read TGTGCCAGCAGCGTAGACTCGGCGGGGGGGCCCAGGGAGCAGTTCTTC. This encodes CASSVDSAGGPREQFF.

V gene TRBV10-2 combines with J gene TRBJ2-5; possibly TRBD1 for D (7 bases). Trimming left V 3 bases short and J 5 bases short, with 10 bases between. This CDR3 is built from 13 residues. Germline V gene lookup returns CDR1 WSHSY and CDR2 SAAADI. The CDR3, as DNA: TGCGCCAGCAGTGAACAGGGGAGGGAGACCCAGTACTTC. As protein: CASSEQGRETQYF.

The chain uses TRBV27 and TRBJ2-7, with 7 bases that match TRBD2. CDR1 and CDR2 (germline): MNHEY, SMNVEV (reference sequence). CDR3 length equals 13 residues. With V trimmed by 6 bases and J by 5 bases, 7 bases remained unmatched. CDR3 protein: CASSSGGFNEQYF. CDR3 in DNA: TGTGCCAGCAGCTCCGGGGGGTTCAACGAGCAGTACTTC.

This chain uses TRBV11-2 with TRBJ1-2; no reliable D call. CDR3 length: 13 amino acids. Trimming shortened V by 3 bases and J by 8 bases, and 13 bases separated the two germline ends. Germline V lookup: CDR1 SGHAT, CDR2 FQNNGV. Here the CDR3 DNA reads TGTGCCAGCAGCTTCAACACGGGTGCCGGCTACACCTTC. Translated, it gives CASSFNTGAGYTF. Drawing the rest from reference TRBV11-2 and TRBJ1-2, the complete variable domain is EAGVAQSPRYKIIEKRQSVAFWCNPISGHATLYWYQQILGQGPKLLIQFQNNGVVDDSQLPKDRFSAERLKGVDSTLKIQPAKLEDSAVYLCASSFNTGAGYTFGSGTRLTVV.

The rearrangement uses TRBV29-1 and TRBJ1-2, with a possible D match to TRBD1 (6 bases). The CDR3 consists of 11 residues. CDR1 and CDR2 from the germline V gene are SQVTM and ANQGSEA. The V gene lost 7 bases and the J gene lost 5 bases, with 11 bases spanning the gap. DNA for the CDR3: TGCAGCGCGGAGACAGGTTATGGCTACACCTTC. Encoded protein: CSAETGYGYTF.

The genes are TRBV2 and TRBJ2-4; 7 bases are a match to TRBD2. With V trimmed by 7 bases and J by 1 base, 4 bases remained unmatched. The length of the CDR3 is 14 residues. Germline CDR1 and CDR2: SNHLY and FYNNEI. DNA for the CDR3: TGTGCCAGCATGAGGGAGGGTGCCAAAAACATTCAGTACTTC. This sequence encodes CASMREGAKNIQYF.

The rearrangement links TRBV7-8 to TRBJ2-3; 10 nucleotides line up with TRBD2. Germline V lookup: CDR1 SGHVS, CDR2 FQNEAQ. J was trimmed by 1 base and V by 1 base; bases with no gene match: 11. The CDR3 has 19 amino acids. This CDR3 reads CASSLGRPLAGERTDTQYF. Written as DNA, the CDR3 is TGTGCCAGCAGCTTAGGACGCCCCCTAGCGGGAGAACGCACAGATACGCAGTATTTT.

The chain joins TRBV18 to TRBJ2-3; a possible D gene is TRBD2 (6 bases). CDR3 length equals 17 residues. Trimming stripped 2 bases from V and 0 bases from J, with 15 bases between. Germline assignment: CDR1 KGHSH and CDR2 LQKENI. The CDR3 spells CASSPRRGLTSTDTQYF. The CDR3 DNA reads as TGTGCCAGCTCACCAAGGAGGGGACTTACTAGCACAGATACGCAGTATTTT.